The 12 T cell receptor beta chains reported below all come from one sample, sequenced in a study of cytomegalovirus exposure and HLA in healthy donors. Primers included in the PCR were 60 Vbeta and 13 Jbeta primers. TCRdb's copy holds only in-frame clones and misses some; the assay was immunoSEQ multiplex PCR. In the table there are 150,000 to 200,000 clones, 70% to 85% of which are singletons. Specimen: PBMCs. These receptors were taken from a man younger than 35 in good health and CMV-seronegative.

The rearrangement uses TRBV6-5 and TRBJ2-5, with TRBD1 matching over 9 bases. The J call may be faulty, since TRBJ2-7 better matches the DNA end. Germline V CDR1 and CDR2: MNHEY, SVGAGI. The CDR3 totals 15 residues. The CDR3 is CASSYSTGGNYEQYF. CDR3 coding DNA: TGTGCCAGCAGTTACTCAACAGGGGGCAACTACGAGCAGTACTTC.

J is TRBJ2-1 and V is TRBV5-1; D unresolved. The CDR3 sequence is 14 residues long. The V end was cut by 1 base, the J end by 10 bases, with 15 bases between. CDR1 is SGHRS, CDR2 YFSETQ, per germline. Written as DNA, the CDR3 is TGCGCCAGCAGCTTGTCAGGTGGATCTCAGGAGCAGTTCTTC. As protein: CASSLSGGSQEQFF. The full variable domain, its missing parts supplied by reference TRBV5-1 and TRBJ2-1, is KAGVTQTPRYLIKTRGQQVTLSCSPISGHRSVSWYQQTPGQGLQFLFEYFSETQRNKGNFPGRFSGRQFSNSRSEMNVSTLELGDSALYLCASSLSGGSQEQFFGPGTRLTVL.

CDR3 in DNA: TGTGCCAGCAGCCATATCACGGGAGGGGGGGAGACCCAGTACTTC. Its protein is CASSHITGGGETQYF. The gene calls are TRBV5-6 and TRBJ2-5; TRBD2 aligns across 8 bases. Germline-derived CDR1 and CDR2 are SGHDT and YYEEEE. The CDR3 runs 15 residues. The junction had 10 bases not matched to a gene; V was cut back by 4 bases and J by 5 bases.

The chain combines TRBV19 with TRBJ2-7; 8 bases align to TRBD2. With 6 bases clipped from V and 5 bases from J, the junction kept 6 bases outside the gene matches. The CDR3 is made up of 13 amino acids. Per germline, CDR1 LNHDA and CDR2 SQIVND (reference sequence). The CDR3 protein is CASRAGVLNEQYF. CDR3 bases: TGTGCCAGTAGAGCGGGAGTGCTAAACGAGCAGTACTTC.

This clone was observed once. The chain has TRBV19 and TRBJ2-4, with D perhaps TRBD2 (6 bases). The CDR3 is 14 amino acids. Germline V gene sequence: CDR1 LNHDA, CDR2 SQIVND (reference sequence). The V gene lost 1 base and the J gene lost 9 bases, with 13 bases spanning the gap. For the CDR3, the DNA is TGTGCCAGTAGTATAGCCGCTTGGGGGGTCATTCAGTACTTC. Protein sequence: CASSIAAWGVIQYF.

The J gene is TRBJ1-1, the V gene TRBV19; 9 bases are a match to TRBD1. Germline V CDR1 and CDR2: LNHDA, SQIVND (reference sequence). Losses at the gene ends were 2 bases for V and 6 bases for J; bases not matched to a gene: 10. The CDR3 totals 16 residues. CDR3 sequence (DNA): TGTGCCAGTAGTATACCATGGGACAGGGAAAATCCTGAAGCTTTCTTT. Translation gives CASSIPWDRENPEAFF. Full variable domain (outside the CDR3, taken from reference TRBV19 and TRBJ1-1): DGGITQSPKYLFRKEGQNVTLSCEQNLNHDAMYWYRQDPGQGLRLIYYSQIVNDFQKGDIAEGYSVSREKKESFPLTVTSAQKNPTAFYLCASSIPWDRENPEAFFGQGTRLTVV.

In this sample, this clone turned up a few times. V and J are TRBV5-1 and TRBJ2-5; 7 bases line up with TRBD1. Germline CDR1 reads SGHRS; CDR2 reads YFSETQ. V lost 4 bases to trimming and J lost 5 bases; unmatched junction nucleotides: 11. CDR3 length: 15 residues. CDR3 loop: CASSPAIGGRETQYF. Here the CDR3 DNA reads TGCGCCAGCAGCCCCGCCATAGGGGGCAGGGAGACCCAGTACTTC.

The chain employs TRBV28 and TRBJ2-1; a weak D match, TRBD1 (6 bases). This CDR3 is 15 amino acids long. The V and J ends lost 6 bases and 4 bases respectively, with 16 bases between them. The germline CDR1 and CDR2 sequences are MDHEN and SYDVKM. CDR3 residues: CASSYRGSEYNEQFF. CDR3 coding DNA: TGTGCCAGCAGCTATAGGGGGAGTGAGTACAATGAGCAGTTCTTC.

V is TRBV6-5 and J is TRBJ1-2; TRBD1 agrees at 7 bases. Trimming cost V 4 bases and J 7 bases; bases outside gene matches: 12. The CDR3 spans 15 residues. Germline V gene data show CDR1 as MNHEY and CDR2 as SVGAGI. This CDR3 is CASSSSGTGVVGYTF. The CDR3 nucleotides are TGTGCCAGCAGTTCCAGCGGCACAGGGGTCGTTGGCTACACCTTC.

The chain couples TRBV6-1 to TRBJ2-1; 11 bases line up with TRBD2. The CDR3 is made up of 15 amino acids. Trimming took 6 bases from V and 5 from J; bases not matched to a gene: 6. CDR1 and CDR2 from the germline V gene are MNHNS and SASEGT. The CDR3: CASSLLAGADNEQFF. The CDR3 DNA follows: TGTGCCAGCAGCCTACTAGCGGGAGCGGACAATGAGCAGTTCTTC.

This clone turned up a few times. The CDR3 DNA sequence: TGTGCCAGCAGTAGGACAGGGGTCGGGGAAAAACTGTTTTTT. This codes for CASSRTGVGEKLFF. The chain is built from TRBV4-2 and TRBJ1-4; 9 positions agree with TRBD1. Germline CDR1 LGHNA, CDR2 YNFKEQ. V shed 6 bases, J shed 8 bases, and the junction held 7 bases outside the gene matches. The CDR3 is 14 amino acids.

There are a few counts of this clone. The rearrangement joins TRBV5-6 to TRBJ1-5, with D uncertain. The germline CDR1 and CDR2 sequences are SGHDT and YYEEEE. V lost 2 bases and J 6 bases, leaving 18 bases between the germline ends. CDR3 length: 16 residues. The CDR3 spells CASSFSGWPVGQPQHF. DNA for the CDR3: TGTGCCAGCAGCTTTTCGGGTTGGCCAGTCGGTCAGCCCCAGCATTTT. Looking up the rest from reference TRBV5-6 and TRBJ1-5 gives the full variable domain: DAGVTQSPTHLIKTRGQQVTLRCSPKSGHDTVSWYQQALGQGPQFIFQYYEEEERQRGNFPDRFSGHQFPNYSSELNVNALLLGDSALYLCASSFSGWPVGQPQHFGDGTRLSIL.